A selection of T cell receptor beta chains follows, all from one sample in a study of beta chain features in type 1 diabetes. The repertoire was sequenced with immunoSEQ multiplex PCR; TCRdb's copy has only in-frame clones and lacks some. This sample carries approximately 140,000 clones, roughly 53% of them seen once, and the ten largest clones take 0.42%. The sample comprised Tregs from blood. Receptors were obtained from a man aged 18-30 years in good health. CDR3s include the opening cysteine and the closing phenylalanine or tryptophan. Each record gives: V gene, clone size, D gene, J gene, CDR3 DNA, CDR3 protein. A D gene is named only where the DNA matches it firmly. A clone size is listed for some rows: how often the clone was seen (once, few, many), or a class if it is expanded.

V gene: TRBV29-1; clone size: few; D gene: .; J gene: TRBJ2-7; CDR3 DNA: TGCAGCGTTGTATCCGCGACCTACGAGCAGTACTTC; CDR3 protein: CSVVSATYEQYF
V gene: TRBV11-2; clone size: .; D gene: TRBD1; J gene: TRBJ1-1; CDR3 DNA: TGTGCCAGCAGCTTGGACAGGGGGTTCACTGAAGCTTTCTTT; CDR3 protein: CASSLDRGFTEAFF
V gene: TRBV18; clone size: few; D gene: TRBD1; J gene: TRBJ2-7; CDR3 DNA: TGTGCCAGCTCACCCCGGGACAGGGTCTCCTACGAGCAGTACTTC; CDR3 protein: CASSPRDRVSYEQYF
V gene: TRBV19; clone size: .; D gene: TRBD2; J gene: TRBJ2-1; CDR3 DNA: TGTGCCAGTAGTGTACTAGCGGGAGAAGGTAGTGAGCAGTTCTTC; CDR3 protein: CASSVLAGEGSEQFF
V gene: TRBV4-3; clone size: .; D gene: .; J gene: TRBJ2-6; CDR3 DNA: TGCGCCAGCAGCCAAGATAAATACTCTGGGGCCAACGTCCTGACTTTC; CDR3 protein: CASSQDKYSGANVLTF
V gene: TRBV7-9; clone size: few; D gene: .; J gene: TRBJ1-1; CDR3 DNA: TGTGCCAGCAGCCGACAGGTGGGGAACACTGAAGCTTTCTTT; CDR3 protein: CASSRQVGNTEAFF
V gene: TRBV29-1; clone size: .; D gene: TRBD1; J gene: TRBJ1-1; CDR3 DNA: TGCAGCGTTGTTCCCTTCGCCACAGGGGGCTCTGAAGCTTTCTTT; CDR3 protein: CSVVPFATGGSEAFF
V gene: TRBV2; clone size: .; D gene: .; J gene: TRBJ2-7; CDR3 DNA: TGTGCCAGCAGTCTTAGAACCTACGAGCAGTACTTC; CDR3 protein: CASSLRTYEQYF
V gene: TRBV5-1; clone size: .; D gene: TRBD2; J gene: TRBJ2-4; CDR3 DNA: TGCGCCAGCAGCTTGCAAGTGTTGGGGGCGGGAGGCAACATTCAGTACTTC; CDR3 protein: CASSLQVLGAGGNIQYF
V gene: TRBV29-1; clone size: few; D gene: .; J gene: TRBJ2-5; CDR3 DNA: TGCAGCGTTGAGTCGACCTCGAGGGGGGAGACCCAGTACTTC; CDR3 protein: CSVESTSRGETQYF
V gene: TRBV10-3; clone size: .; D gene: .; J gene: TRBJ2-7; CDR3 DNA: TGTGCCATACCCCGCGGGACCCCCGCATACGAGCAGTACTTC; CDR3 protein: CAIPRGTPAYEQYF
V gene: TRBV7-2; clone size: few; D gene: TRBD2; J gene: TRBJ2-1; CDR3 DNA: TGTGCCAGCAGCTTAGGGCCTAGCGGGGTCTACAATGAGCAGTTCTTC; CDR3 protein: CASSLGPSGVYNEQFF
V gene: TRBV7-9; clone size: few; D gene: TRBD2; J gene: TRBJ2-1; CDR3 DNA: TGTGCCAGCAGCGGGCGACTAGCGGGGGGCTACAATGAGCAGTTCTTC; CDR3 protein: CASSGRLAGGYNEQFF
V gene: TRBV7-2; clone size: .; D gene: TRBD1; J gene: TRBJ2-3; CDR3 DNA: TGTGCCAGCAGCCAGGACAGGGTGGCAGATACGCAGTATTTT; CDR3 protein: CASSQDRVADTQYF
V gene: TRBV18; clone size: .; D gene: .; J gene: TRBJ2-3; CDR3 DNA: TGTGCCAGCTCACCTATAGGGAGCGCAGATACGCAGTATTTT; CDR3 protein: CASSPIGSADTQYF
V gene: TRBV29-1; clone size: .; D gene: TRBD2; J gene: TRBJ2-5; CDR3 DNA: TGCAGCGTTGTATTCGCTAGCGGGAGAGAGACCCAGTACTTC; CDR3 protein: CSVVFASGRETQYF
V gene: TRBV7-2; clone size: .; D gene: .; J gene: TRBJ2-7; CDR3 DNA: TGTGCCAGCAGCCGCGACTACGAGCAGTACTTC; CDR3 protein: CASSRDYEQYF
V gene: TRBV19; clone size: .; D gene: TRBD2; J gene: TRBJ2-1; CDR3 DNA: TGTGCCAGTAGTATCCTAGCGGGATGGAGCTCCTACAATGAGCAGTTCTTC; CDR3 protein: CASSILAGWSSYNEQFF
V gene: TRBV4-3; clone size: .; D gene: TRBD2; J gene: TRBJ2-1; CDR3 DNA: TGCGCCAGCAGCCGAGGACTAGCGGGGGCCGTATACAATGAGCAGTTCTTC; CDR3 protein: CASSRGLAGAVYNEQFF
V gene: TRBV19; clone size: .; D gene: .; J gene: TRBJ1-1; CDR3 DNA: TGTGCCAGTAGTATAGGTCAGGGAAGTGGGAACACTGAAGCTTTCTTT; CDR3 protein: CASSIGQGSGNTEAFF
V gene: TRBV28; clone size: few; D gene: TRBD1; J gene: TRBJ1-5; CDR3 DNA: TGTGCCAGCAGTTTATGCTTTGGCAGGGGGTGCAATCAGCCCCAGCATTTT; CDR3 protein: CASSLCFGRGCNQPQHF
V gene: TRBV28; clone size: .; D gene: .; J gene: TRBJ1-1; CDR3 DNA: TGTGCCACCAGGAGGGCGGGGAACACTGAAGCTTTCTTT; CDR3 protein: CATRRAGNTEAFF
V gene: TRBV6-5; clone size: few; D gene: .; J gene: TRBJ1-4; CDR3 DNA: TGTGCCAGCAGTAGGACAGCGCCCTTTGAAAAACTGTTTTTT; CDR3 protein: CASSRTAPFEKLFF
V gene: TRBV19; clone size: .; D gene: .; J gene: TRBJ1-5; CDR3 DNA: TGTGCCAGTAGTTTTCAGAATAGCAATCAGCCCCAGCATTTT; CDR3 protein: CASSFQNSNQPQHF
V gene: TRBV7-2; clone size: few; D gene: .; J gene: TRBJ2-7; CDR3 DNA: TGTGCCAGCAGCACGGTCGGGACACACCCCTACGAGCAGTACTTC; CDR3 protein: CASSTVGTHPYEQYF
V gene: TRBV5-1; clone size: .; D gene: .; J gene: TRBJ2-5; CDR3 DNA: TGCGCCAGCAGCTTGCGAGACAGTTGGTTGGAGACCCAGTACTTC; CDR3 protein: CASSLRDSWLETQYF
V gene: TRBV10-3; clone size: .; D gene: .; J gene: TRBJ2-7; CDR3 DNA: TGTGCCATCAGTGTGTCGACCCAGGGGTTCTACGAGCAGTACTTC; CDR3 protein: CAISVSTQGFYEQYF
V gene: TRBV10-3; clone size: few; D gene: .; J gene: TRBJ2-7; CDR3 DNA: TGTGCCATCAGTGTCTCCAGGGATAGTTCCTACGAGCAGTACTTC; CDR3 protein: CAISVSRDSSYEQYF
V gene: TRBV6-5; clone size: .; D gene: TRBD1; J gene: TRBJ2-7; CDR3 DNA: TGTGCCAGCAGGCCTGGGACAGGAAGAGCCTACGAGCAGTACTTC; CDR3 protein: CASRPGTGRAYEQYF
V gene: TRBV4-1; clone size: .; D gene: .; J gene: TRBJ2-7; CDR3 DNA: TGCGCCAGCCGGGTAACGACAGGCTCCTACGAGCAGTACTTC; CDR3 protein: CASRVTTGSYEQYF
V gene: TRBV4-3; clone size: .; D gene: TRBD2; J gene: TRBJ2-2; CDR3 DNA: TGCGCCAGCAGCCAAGATCTCATCGGCGGGAGTAACACCGGGGAGCTGTTTTTT; CDR3 protein: CASSQDLIGGSNTGELFF
V gene: TRBV15; clone size: .; D gene: TRBD2; J gene: TRBJ2-7; CDR3 DNA: TGTGCCACCAGCAGGGGACTAGCGGGGAACTACGAGCAGTACTTC; CDR3 protein: CATSRGLAGNYEQYF
V gene: TRBV10-3; clone size: .; D gene: TRBD2; J gene: TRBJ2-1; CDR3 DNA: TGTGCCATCAGTGTCGGCGGGGGGGCAAATGAGCAGTTCTTC; CDR3 protein: CAISVGGGANEQFF
V gene: TRBV4-3; clone size: .; D gene: .; J gene: TRBJ1-1; CDR3 DNA: TGCGCCAGCAGCTCCCGTCCCCCTACAGGTAGCACTGAAGCTTTCTTT; CDR3 protein: CASSSRPPTGSTEAFF
V gene: TRBV28; clone size: .; D gene: TRBD2; J gene: TRBJ2-2; CDR3 DNA: TGTGCCAGCATCTCGGGGGGAGCGAACACCGGGGAGCTGTTTTTT; CDR3 protein: CASISGGANTGELFF
V gene: TRBV29-1; clone size: .; D gene: TRBD1; J gene: TRBJ2-7; CDR3 DNA: TGCAGCGCCATGATGGGACAGGGGGCTGGCTTACACGAGCAGTACTTC; CDR3 protein: CSAMMGQGAGLHEQYF
V gene: TRBV6-5; clone size: .; D gene: TRBD1; J gene: TRBJ2-7; CDR3 DNA: TGTGCCAGCCGGGACAGGGACTACGAGCAGTACTTC; CDR3 protein: CASRDRDYEQYF
V gene: TRBV7-8; clone size: .; D gene: TRBD2; J gene: TRBJ2-7; CDR3 DNA: TGTGCCAGCAGCTTAGTGCGGGGGAACTCCTACGAGCAGTACTTC; CDR3 protein: CASSLVRGNSYEQYF
V gene: TRBV20-1; clone size: .; D gene: .; J gene: TRBJ2-7; CDR3 DNA: TGCAGTGCTAGCGACTTCTACGAGCAGTACTTC; CDR3 protein: CSASDFYEQYF
V gene: TRBV30; clone size: .; D gene: TRBD2; J gene: TRBJ2-3; CDR3 DNA: TGTGCCTGGAGTGTATTTGGACTAGGTGTAACGCAGTATTTT; CDR3 protein: CAWSVFGLGVTQYF
V gene: TRBV29-1; clone size: few; D gene: TRBD2; J gene: TRBJ2-3; CDR3 DNA: TGCAGCGTTTTAGGTCTAGCGGGAGCTAGAGATACGCAGTATTTT; CDR3 protein: CSVLGLAGARDTQYF
V gene: TRBV5-6; clone size: .; D gene: TRBD1; J gene: TRBJ2-7; CDR3 DNA: TGTGCCAGCAGCGCAACCGGGACAGGGGTTTTCTACGAGCAGTACTTC; CDR3 protein: CASSATGTGVFYEQYF
V gene: TRBV5-6; clone size: .; D gene: .; J gene: TRBJ2-2; CDR3 DNA: TGTGCCAGCAGCTTGGGCCCCAGGTGGGGCAGGGAGCTGTTTTTT; CDR3 protein: CASSLGPRWGRELFF
V gene: TRBV7-3; clone size: .; D gene: TRBD2; J gene: TRBJ2-3; CDR3 DNA: TGTGCCAGCAGCTTAGTAATAGCGGGATTAGATACGCAGTATTTT; CDR3 protein: CASSLVIAGLDTQYF
V gene: TRBV28; clone size: few; D gene: .; J gene: TRBJ1-5; CDR3 DNA: TGTGCCAGCAGTTTGATCGGGGGGCATCAGCCCCAGCATTTT; CDR3 protein: CASSLIGGHQPQHF
V gene: TRBV7-3; clone size: .; D gene: .; J gene: TRBJ2-3; CDR3 DNA: TGTGCCAGCAGCCAGGCTAGCGGCACAGATACGCAGTATTTT; CDR3 protein: CASSQASGTDTQYF
V gene: TRBV7-2; clone size: few; D gene: .; J gene: TRBJ1-1; CDR3 DNA: TGTGCCAGCAGCCCACAGCTGAACACTGAAGCTTTCTTT; CDR3 protein: CASSPQLNTEAFF
V gene: TRBV5-4; clone size: .; D gene: TRBD1; J gene: TRBJ1-1; CDR3 DNA: TGTGCCAGCAGCTCCGCAGGGGGCCGGAGCACTGAAGCTTTCTTT; CDR3 protein: CASSSAGGRSTEAFF
V gene: TRBV20-1; clone size: few; D gene: .; J gene: TRBJ1-1; CDR3 DNA: TGCAGTGCTAGAGCAGACACTGAAGCTTTCTTT; CDR3 protein: CSARADTEAFF